This T cell receptor (beta chain) stems from a study of blood T cell repertoires in COVID-19. The wider study: Samples of COVID-19 (acute and convalescent) were obtained from the United States, Italy and Spain. In each case, the material was cDNA or gDNA derived from T cells, B-cell-depleted T cells, or PBMCs.

The CDR3 is made up of 14 amino acids. Germline V gene lookup returns CDR1 SGHDN and CDR2 FVKESK. Trimming left V 2 bases short and J 3 bases short, with 10 bases between. Methods used by the authors: Nucleated cell number was recorded as an estimate derived from reference gene primer amplification. Assay: immunoSEQ multiplex PCR; the TCRdb copy retains only in-frame clones and omits some. V, J and clone size are those of that table, while D and trimming were read from the DNA. The sample lists 65,000 to 75,000 clones; 86% were seen once. Sequencing was performed on peripheral blood. This chain joins TRBV14 and TRBJ1-2, with D perhaps TRBD1 (6 bases). The clonotype originates from a man in his forties or fifties with active COVID-19. The CDR3 loop is CASSQRDTHYGYTF. The CDR3 coding sequence is TGTGCCAGCAGCCAACGGGACACCCACTATGGCTACACCTTC.